The 3 T cell receptor beta chains presented below share a single source sample, sequenced in a study of blood T cell repertoires in COVID-19. Sequencing used immunoSEQ multiplex PCR; TCRdb keeps in-frame clones, though not all of them. The sample records 300,000 to 500,000 clones, approximately 86% being singletons. Sequenced input: PBMCs or T cells enriched from blood (not recorded which). The origin of the receptors is a woman aged 40 to 55 with acute COVID-19.

The V call is TRBV2, the J call TRBJ2-7; TRBD1 matches 9 bases. V trimming: 7 bases; J trimming: 1 base; junction bases outside the gene matches: 8. The V gene's germline CDR1 is SNHLY and CDR2 FYNNEI. This CDR3 is 15 amino acids long. The CDR3 here is CASNTGTGRSYEQYF. The DNA for the CDR3 is TGTGCCAGCAATACCGGGACAGGGAGATCCTACGAGCAGTACTTC.

V gene TRBV3-1 (or the pseudogene TRBV3-2) combines with J gene TRBJ2-3; 9 nucleotides align to TRBD2. CDR3 size: 15 residues. Germline assignment: CDR1 LGHDT and CDR2 YNNKEL (reference sequence). Germline trimming cut 3 bases from V and 7 bases from J; bases unmatched to any gene: 8. For the CDR3, the DNA is TGTGCCAGCAGCCAGGGGGGAGCGGGGGGCCATACGCAGTATTTT. Protein product: CASSQGGAGGHTQYF.

The genes are TRBV5-1 and TRBJ1-5, with a weak D call TRBD1 (6 bases). The CDR3 length is 13 residues. Trimming removed 5 bases at V and 6 bases at J, with 12 bases between. Germline V lookup: CDR1 SGHRS, CDR2 YFSETQ. As DNA, the CDR3 is TGCGCCAGCAGTGCGGGGGGCGGTCAGCCCCAGCATTTT. It yields the protein CASSAGGGQPQHF.